Described below is a single T cell receptor (beta chain) sequence and its context. Its target is not known. These data come from a study of cytomegalovirus exposure and HLA in healthy donors. Only in-frame clones appear in the TCRdb table, and some are missing; sequencing was by immunoSEQ multiplex PCR. The profile shows some 170,000 clones, roughly 86% of them singletons. Study findings and constraints: According to reports, the classifier identified cytomegalovirus status with high specificity and sensitivity. The authors listed 150 to 200 TCR beta chains as cytomegalovirus-associated.

Germline-derived CDR1 and CDR2 are SEHNR and FQNEAQ (reference sequence). The J segment lost 0 bases and the V segment lost 5 bases, leaving 8 bases of the junction unmatched. The CDR3 extends over 18 amino acids. This chain connects TRBV7-9 to TRBJ2-1; 12 bases match TRBD2. The specimen was PBMCs. This clonotype originated in a man younger than 35 in good health and CMV-seropositive. The CDR3 coding sequence is TGTGCCAGCAGCAAAGGGCGACTAGCGGGGGTCTCCTACAATGAGCAGTTCTTC. Protein product: CASSKGRLAGVSYNEQFF.